This T cell receptor beta chain was recorded in a study of shared clonotypes between healthy human individuals. Genomic DNA per cell subset filled all wells of several immunoSEQ plates. The method was immunoSEQ multiplex PCR; TCRdb's version includes in-frame clones alone and lacks a portion of them. The table lists roughly 640,000 clones, less than 85% of them singletons. As regards this clone: Its antigen is not known.

In the CD4+ fraction, cells were divided into CD45RA+ naive and CD45RA-negative memory subsets. Broader study findings: Generally, naive subsets (rather than memory subsets) showed larger estimated richness. Some clonotypes were shared by all four sorted-subset donors, while others were not shared. The non-shared ones had lower generation probabilities than the shared ones.

The sequence was collected from a young woman in good health. The specimen sequenced was memory CD4+ T cells sorted from blood. Subset of the sample: CD45RA-negative fraction.

The CDR3 DNA sequence: TGTGCCAGCAGTTACGACGGGCAGGCAGGAAACACCATATATTTT. This encodes CASSYDGQAGNTIYF. V is TRBV6-5 and J is TRBJ1-3, with D uncertain. Trimming cost V 2 bases and J 4 bases, with 12 bases left between them. CDR3 size: 15 residues. Germline CDR1 reads MNHEY; CDR2 reads SVGAGI.